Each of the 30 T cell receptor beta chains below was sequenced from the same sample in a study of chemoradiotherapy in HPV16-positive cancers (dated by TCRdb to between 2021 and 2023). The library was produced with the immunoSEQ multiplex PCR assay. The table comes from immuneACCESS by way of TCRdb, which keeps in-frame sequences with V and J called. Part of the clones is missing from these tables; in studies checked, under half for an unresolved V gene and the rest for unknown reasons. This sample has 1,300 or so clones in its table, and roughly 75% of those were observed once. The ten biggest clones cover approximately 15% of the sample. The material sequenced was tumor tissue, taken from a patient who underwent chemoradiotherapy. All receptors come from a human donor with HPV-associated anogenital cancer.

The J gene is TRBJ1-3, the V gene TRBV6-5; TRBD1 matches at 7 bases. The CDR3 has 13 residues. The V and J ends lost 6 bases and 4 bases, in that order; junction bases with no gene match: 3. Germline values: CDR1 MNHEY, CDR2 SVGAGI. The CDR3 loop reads CASRTGSGNTIYF. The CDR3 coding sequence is TGTGCCAGCAGGACAGGGTCCGGAAACACCATATATTTT.

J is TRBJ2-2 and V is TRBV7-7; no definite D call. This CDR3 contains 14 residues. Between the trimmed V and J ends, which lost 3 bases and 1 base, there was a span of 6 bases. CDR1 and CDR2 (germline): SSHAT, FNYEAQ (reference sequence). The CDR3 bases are TGTGCCAGCAGCTTCGCAGGGAACACCGGGGAGCTGTTTTTT. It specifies CASSFAGNTGELFF.

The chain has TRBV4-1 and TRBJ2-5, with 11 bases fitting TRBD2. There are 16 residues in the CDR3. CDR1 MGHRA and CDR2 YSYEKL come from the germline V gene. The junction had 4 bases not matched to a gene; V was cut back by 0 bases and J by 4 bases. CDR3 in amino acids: CASSQDNGLAGETQYF. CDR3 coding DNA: TGCGCCAGCAGCCAAGATAATGGACTAGCGGGAGAGACCCAGTACTTC.

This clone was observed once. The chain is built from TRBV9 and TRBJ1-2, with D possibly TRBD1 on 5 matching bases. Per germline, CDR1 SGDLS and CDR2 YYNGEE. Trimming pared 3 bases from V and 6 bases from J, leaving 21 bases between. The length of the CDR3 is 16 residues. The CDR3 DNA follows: TGTGCCAGCAGCGGCCCTCTCGGGGGGTGGTACGATGGCTACACCTTC. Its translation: CASSGPLGGWYDGYTF.

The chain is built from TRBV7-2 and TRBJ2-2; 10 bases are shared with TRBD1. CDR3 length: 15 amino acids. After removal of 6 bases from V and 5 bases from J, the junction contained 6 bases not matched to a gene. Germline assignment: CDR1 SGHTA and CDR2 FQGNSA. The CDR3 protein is CASSNRDRGTGELFF. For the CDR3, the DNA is TGTGCCAGCAGTAACCGGGACAGGGGTACCGGGGAGCTGTTTTTT.

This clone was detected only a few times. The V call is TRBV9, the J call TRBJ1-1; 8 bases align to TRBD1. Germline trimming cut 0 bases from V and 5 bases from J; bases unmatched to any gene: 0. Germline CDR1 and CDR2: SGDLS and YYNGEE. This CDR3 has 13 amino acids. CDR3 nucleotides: TGTGCCAGCAGCGTAGGGACAGGGACTGAAGCTTTCTTT. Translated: CASSVGTGTEAFF.

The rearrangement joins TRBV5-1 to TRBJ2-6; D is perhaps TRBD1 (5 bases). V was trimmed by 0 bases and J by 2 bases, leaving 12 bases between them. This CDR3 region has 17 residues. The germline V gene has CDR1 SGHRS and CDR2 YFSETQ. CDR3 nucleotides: TGCGCCAGCAGCTTGGCTGGTTTAGGGGCTGGGGCCAACGTCCTGACTTTC. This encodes CASSLAGLGAGANVLTF.

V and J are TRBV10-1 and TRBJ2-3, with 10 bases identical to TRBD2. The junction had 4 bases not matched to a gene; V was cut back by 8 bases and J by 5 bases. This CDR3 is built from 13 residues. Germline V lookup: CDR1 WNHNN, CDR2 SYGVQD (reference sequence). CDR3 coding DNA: TGCGCCAGCGGCCTAGCGGGAGTAGATACGCAGTATTTT. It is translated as CASGLAGVDTQYF.

This CDR3 reads CASSLQSADTQYF. CDR3 coding DNA: TGTGCCAGCAGCTTGCAGTCCGCAGATACGCAGTATTTT. The chain links TRBV5-4 to TRBJ2-3; D unresolved. Germline CDR1 SGHNT, CDR2 YYREEE (reference sequence). Trimming left V 1 base short and J 4 bases short, with 7 bases between. The CDR3 runs 13 residues. The whole variable domain, remainder taken from reference TRBV5-4 and TRBJ2-3, is ETGVTQSPTHLIKTRGQQVTLRCSSQSGHNTVSWYQQALGQGPQFIFQYYREEENGRGNFPPRFSGLQFPNYSSELNVNALELDDSALYLCASSLQSADTQYFGPGTRLTVL.

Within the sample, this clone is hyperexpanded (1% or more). The CDR3 nucleotides read TGTGCCAGCAGCCTGGACAGATCCTACGAGCAGTACTTC. Translating gives CASSLDRSYEQYF. J is TRBJ2-7 and V is TRBV7-2; tentatively, D is TRBD1 (6 bases). This CDR3 contains 13 residues. Trimming left V 5 bases short and J 1 base short, with 9 bases between. In germline, CDR1 is SGHTA, CDR2 FQGNSA.

The CDR3: CASSQDEGKRTYEQYF. The DNA for the CDR3 is TGTGCCAGCAGCCAAGACGAGGGAAAAAGAACCTACGAGCAGTACTTC. The genes are TRBV14 and TRBJ2-7; a weak D match, TRBD2 (5 bases). Trimming left V 0 bases short and J 2 bases short, with 14 bases between. The CDR3 contains 16 residues. Germline CDR1 SGHDN, CDR2 FVKESK.

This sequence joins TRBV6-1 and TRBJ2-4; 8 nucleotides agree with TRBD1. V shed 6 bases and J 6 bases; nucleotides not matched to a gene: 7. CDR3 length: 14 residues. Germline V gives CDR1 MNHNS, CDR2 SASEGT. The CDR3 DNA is TGTGCCAGCAGGGAGGACAGGGTCCTAAACATTCAGTACTTC. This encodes CASREDRVLNIQYF.

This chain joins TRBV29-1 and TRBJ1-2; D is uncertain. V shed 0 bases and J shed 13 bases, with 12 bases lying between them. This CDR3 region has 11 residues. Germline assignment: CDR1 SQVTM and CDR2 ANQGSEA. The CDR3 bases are TGCAGCGTTGAAGATCTAGGACCTCTCACCTTC. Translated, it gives CSVEDLGPLTF.

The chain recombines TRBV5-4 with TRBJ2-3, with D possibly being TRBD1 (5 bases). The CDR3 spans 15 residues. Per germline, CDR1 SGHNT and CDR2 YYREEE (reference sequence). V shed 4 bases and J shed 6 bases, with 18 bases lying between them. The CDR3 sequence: CASSPWTQGRDTQYF. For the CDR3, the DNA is TGTGCCAGCAGCCCCTGGACCCAGGGTAGGGATACGCAGTATTTT.

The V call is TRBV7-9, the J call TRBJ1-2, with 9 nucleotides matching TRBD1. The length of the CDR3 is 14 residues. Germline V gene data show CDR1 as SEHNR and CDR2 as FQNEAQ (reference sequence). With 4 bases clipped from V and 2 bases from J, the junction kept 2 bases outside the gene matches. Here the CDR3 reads CASSSTGGNYGYTF. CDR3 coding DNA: TGTGCCAGCAGCTCCACAGGGGGCAACTATGGCTACACCTTC. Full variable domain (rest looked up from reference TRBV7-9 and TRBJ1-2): DTGVSQNPRHKITKRGQNVTFRCDPISEHNRLYWYRQTLGQGPEFLTYFQNEAQLEKSRLLSDRFSAERPKGSFSTLEIQRTEQGDSAMYLCASSSTGGNYGYTFGSGTRLTVV.

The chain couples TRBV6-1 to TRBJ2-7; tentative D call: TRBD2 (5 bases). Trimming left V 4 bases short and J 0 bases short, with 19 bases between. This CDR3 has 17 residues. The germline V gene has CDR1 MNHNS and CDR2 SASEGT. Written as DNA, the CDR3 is TGTGCCAGCAGTGGTCTTTACGAGCGGATTAGCTCCTACGAGCAGTACTTC. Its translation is CASSGLYERISSYEQYF.

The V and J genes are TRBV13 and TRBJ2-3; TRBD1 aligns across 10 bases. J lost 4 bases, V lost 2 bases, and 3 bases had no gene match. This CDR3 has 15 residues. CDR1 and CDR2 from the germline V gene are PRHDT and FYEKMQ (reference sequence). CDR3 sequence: CASSLKGQGSDTQYF. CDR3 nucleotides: TGTGCCAGCAGCTTAAAGGGACAGGGGTCAGATACGCAGTATTTT.

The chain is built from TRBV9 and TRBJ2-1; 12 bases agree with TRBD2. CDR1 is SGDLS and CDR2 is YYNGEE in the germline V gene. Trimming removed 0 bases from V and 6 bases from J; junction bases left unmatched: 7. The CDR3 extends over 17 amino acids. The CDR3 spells CASSVEASGRAGNEQFF. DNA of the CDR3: TGTGCCAGCAGCGTAGAGGCTAGCGGGAGGGCCGGCAATGAGCAGTTCTTC. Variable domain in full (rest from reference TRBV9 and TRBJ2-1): DSGVTQTPKHLITATGQRVTLRCSPRSGDLSVYWYQQSLDQGLQFLIQYYNGEERAKGNILERFSAQQFPDLHSELNLSSLELGDSALYFCASSVEASGRAGNEQFFGPGTRLTVL.

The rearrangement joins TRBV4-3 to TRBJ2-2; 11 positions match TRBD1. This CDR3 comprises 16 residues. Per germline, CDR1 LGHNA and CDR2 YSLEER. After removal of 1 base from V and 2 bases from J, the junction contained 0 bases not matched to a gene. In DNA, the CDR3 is TGCGCCAGCAGCCAAGGGACAGGGGGCAACACCGGGGAGCTGTTTTTT. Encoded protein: CASSQGTGGNTGELFF.

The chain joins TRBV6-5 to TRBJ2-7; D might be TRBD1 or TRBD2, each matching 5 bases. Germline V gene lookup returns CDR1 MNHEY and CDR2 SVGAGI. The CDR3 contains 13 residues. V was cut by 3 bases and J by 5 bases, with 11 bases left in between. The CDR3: CASSYGGFDEQYF. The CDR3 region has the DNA TGTGCCAGCAGTTATGGGGGTTTCGACGAGCAGTACTTC.

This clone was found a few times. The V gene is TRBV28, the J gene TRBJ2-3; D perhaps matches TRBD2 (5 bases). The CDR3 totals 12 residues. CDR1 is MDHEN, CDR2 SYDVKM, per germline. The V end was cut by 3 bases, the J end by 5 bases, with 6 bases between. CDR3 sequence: CASSFGIDTQYF. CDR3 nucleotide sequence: TGTGCCAGCAGTTTCGGGATAGATACGCAGTATTTT.

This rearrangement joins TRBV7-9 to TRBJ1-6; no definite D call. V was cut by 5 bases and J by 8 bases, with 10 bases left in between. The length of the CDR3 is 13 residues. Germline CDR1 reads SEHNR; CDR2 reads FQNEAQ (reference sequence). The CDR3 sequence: CASSPSPYSPLHF. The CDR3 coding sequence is TGTGCCAGCAGCCCATCCCCCTATTCACCCCTCCACTTT.

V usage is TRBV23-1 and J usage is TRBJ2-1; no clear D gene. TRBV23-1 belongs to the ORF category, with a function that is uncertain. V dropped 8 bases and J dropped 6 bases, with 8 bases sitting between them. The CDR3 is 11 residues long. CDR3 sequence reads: CASRESNEQFF. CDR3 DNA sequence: TGCGCCAGCCGCGAGAGCAATGAGCAGTTCTTC.

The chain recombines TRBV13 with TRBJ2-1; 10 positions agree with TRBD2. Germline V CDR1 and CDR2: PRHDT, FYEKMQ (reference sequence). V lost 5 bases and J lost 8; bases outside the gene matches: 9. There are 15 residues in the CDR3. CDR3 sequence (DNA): TGTGCCAGCAGCCATCGGAGCGGGAGGGGGGATGAGCAGTTCTTC. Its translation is CASSHRSGRGDEQFF.

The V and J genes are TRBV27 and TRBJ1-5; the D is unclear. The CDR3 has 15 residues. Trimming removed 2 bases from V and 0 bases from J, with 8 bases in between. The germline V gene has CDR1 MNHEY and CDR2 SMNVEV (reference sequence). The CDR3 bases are TGTGCCAGCAGTTTAAGGAAAACTAGCAATCAGCCCCAGCATTTT. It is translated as CASSLRKTSNQPQHF.

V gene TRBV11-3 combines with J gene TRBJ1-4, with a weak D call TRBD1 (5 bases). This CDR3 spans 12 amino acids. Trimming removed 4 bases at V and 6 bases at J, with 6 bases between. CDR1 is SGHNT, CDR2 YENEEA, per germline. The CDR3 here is CASSSTDEKLFF. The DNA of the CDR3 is TGTGCCAGCAGCTCGACAGATGAAAAACTGTTTTTT.

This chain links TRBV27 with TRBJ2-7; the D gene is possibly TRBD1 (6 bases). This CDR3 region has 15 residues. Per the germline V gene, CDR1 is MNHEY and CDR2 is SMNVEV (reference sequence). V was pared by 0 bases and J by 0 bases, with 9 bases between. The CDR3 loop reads CASSLSDRYSYEQYF. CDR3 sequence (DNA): TGTGCCAGCAGTTTATCCGACAGGTACTCCTACGAGCAGTACTTC.

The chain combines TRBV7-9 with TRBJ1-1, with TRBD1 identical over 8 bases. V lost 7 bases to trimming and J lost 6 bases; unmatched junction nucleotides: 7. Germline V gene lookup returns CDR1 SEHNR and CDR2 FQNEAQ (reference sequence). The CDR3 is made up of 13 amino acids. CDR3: CASTLARGPEAFF. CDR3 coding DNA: TGTGCCAGCACCCTGGCCAGGGGGCCTGAAGCTTTCTTT.

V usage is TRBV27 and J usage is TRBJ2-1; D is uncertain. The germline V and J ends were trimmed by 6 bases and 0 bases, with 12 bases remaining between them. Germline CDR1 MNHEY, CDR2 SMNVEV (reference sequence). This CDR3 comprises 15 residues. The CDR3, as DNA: TGTGCCAGCAGCCCCCAAACCGCCTCCTACAATGAGCAGTTCTTC. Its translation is CASSPQTASYNEQFF.

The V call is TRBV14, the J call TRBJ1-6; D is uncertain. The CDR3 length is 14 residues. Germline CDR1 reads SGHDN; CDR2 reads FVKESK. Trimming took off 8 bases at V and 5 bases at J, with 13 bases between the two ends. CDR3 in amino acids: CASRYGVDNSPLHF. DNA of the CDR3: TGTGCCAGCCGATACGGGGTAGATAATTCACCCCTCCACTTT.